This T cell receptor beta chain was obtained from a study of cytomegalovirus exposure and HLA in healthy donors. Worth noting for this clone: Antigen unknown.

This CDR3 has 17 residues. General observations from the study: Subsequent analysis showed first-cohort TCR clusters tending to co-occur in about 110 validation repertoires. The study recorded around 160 TCR beta chains that were cytomegalovirus-associated. According to reports, the classifier identified cytomegalovirus status with high specificity and sensitivity.

Donors were drawn from the roughly 130-subject validation cohort, separate from the approximately 640-subject first cohort. The repertoire was sequenced with immunoSEQ multiplex PCR; TCRdb's copy has only in-frame clones and lacks some. Altogether 200,000 to 250,000 clones are present, around 87% being singletons, with the ten largest covering 2%. Sequences were obtained from PBMCs. The receptor's source is a woman aged 18-29 years in good health and CMV-seropositive. The V call is TRBV1, the J call TRBJ2-7; TRBD2, as called in the table, went unchecked against the DNA. TRBV1 constitutes a pseudogene. The DNA of the CDR3 is TGCACCAGCAGCCAAGAGAGGGGACTAGCGGGGGTAAACGAGCAGTACTTC. Its protein product is CTSSQERGLAGVNEQYF.